Following are 32 T cell receptor beta chains from one sample sequenced in a study of T cells in Graves' hyperthyroidism and ophthalmopathy. There were TCR beta CDR3 regions amplified from RNA transcripts. First-round RT-PCR of the TCR CDR3 relied on the HTBI primer set. MiXCR, run by TCRdb on the multiplex PCR reads, gives a single entry per CDR3 protein. This table holds over 400,000 distinct CDR3 sequences, approximately 22% found once. The material sequenced was blood. These receptors were taken from a woman aged 70-85 years with Graves' ophthalmopathy.

V is TRBV6-5 and J is TRBJ1-4; D is undetermined. Germline V gene lookup returns CDR1 MNHEY and CDR2 SVGAGI. With 5 bases removed from V and 8 bases from J, the gap between germline ends came to 18 bases. This CDR3 is 15 amino acids long. In nucleotides, the CDR3 is TGTGCCAGCAGTACTCAGCGAGGATACTGGGAAAAACTGTTTTTT. Protein product: CASSTQRGYWEKLFF.

This clonotype was detected many times. The V and J genes are TRBV12-3 or TRBV12-4 and TRBJ2-1; the match to TRBD2 covers 9 bases. The CDR3 spans 16 residues. Losses at the gene ends were 2 bases for V and 3 bases for J; bases not matched to a gene: 5. CDR3 nucleotide sequence: TGTGCCAGCAGTTTATTTGCGGGAGGGGTCTACAATGAGCAGTTCTTC. Amino acid sequence: CASSLFAGGVYNEQFF.

This sequence joins TRBV30 and TRBJ1-2; tentative D call: TRBD1 (5 bases). From germline, CDR1 is GTSNPN and CDR2 SVGIG (reference sequence). V lost 3 bases to trimming and J lost 5 bases, with 16 bases between them. The CDR3 extends over 14 amino acids. This chain's CDR3 is CAWRGSGTEYGYTF. As DNA, the CDR3 is TGTGCCTGGAGGGGATCCGGGACTGAGTATGGCTACACCTTC.

This chain uses TRBV10-1 with TRBJ2-7; D possibly uses TRBD1 or TRBD2 (6 bases each). CDR1 is WNHNN and CDR2 is SYGVQD in the germline V gene (reference sequence). The ends were cut back, 0 bases at V and 6 bases at J, with 12 bases in the middle. The CDR3 is made up of 14 amino acids. DNA of the CDR3: TGCGCCAGCAGTGAGTCGTCGGGGGCACTCGAGCAGTACTTC. Translated, it gives CASSESSGALEQYF.

The chain recombines TRBV2 with TRBJ1-2; TRBD1 matches 7 bases. Losses at the gene ends were 6 bases for V and 8 bases for J; bases not matched to a gene: 9. The germline gives CDR1 SNHLY, CDR2 FYNNEI. The CDR3 has 13 amino acids. For the CDR3, the DNA is TGTGCCAGCAGCGTAGAAGGGGGCGCGGGCTACACCTTC. This codes for CASSVEGGAGYTF.

This chain links TRBV18 with TRBJ2-3; D is possibly TRBD1 or TRBD2 (5 bases each). This CDR3 is built from 14 residues. CDR1 and CDR2 (germline): KGHSH, LQKENI. Trimming removed 0 bases from V and 5 bases from J, with 9 bases in between. The CDR3 nucleotides are TGTGCCAGCTCACCACCGGGGGTGGGAGATACGCAGTATTTT. It yields the protein CASSPPGVGDTQYF.

This clonotype occurred a few times. The chain links TRBV5-1 to TRBJ1-5; a possible D gene is TRBD1 (6 bases). CDR1 SGHRS and CDR2 YFSETQ come from the germline V gene. The CDR3 covers 15 residues. The V gene lost 4 bases and the J gene lost 7 bases, with 18 bases spanning the gap. Here the CDR3 DNA reads TGCGCCAGCAGCACAATACAGGGAGAGAACCAGCCCCAGCATTTT. Amino acid sequence: CASSTIQGENQPQHF.

This clonotype has only a few counts. V usage is TRBV7-2 and J usage is TRBJ2-7; no definite D call. V lost 2 bases and J lost 5, with 10 bases in between. The CDR3 extends over 13 amino acids. Germline V gene sequence: CDR1 SGHTA, CDR2 FQGNSA. CDR3 bases: TGTGCCAGCAGCTTATTTTCGATACACGAGCAGTACTTC. It codes for CASSLFSIHEQYF.

The chain uses TRBV28 and TRBJ2-1; 9 bases fit TRBD2. The CDR3 consists of 16 residues. V was clipped by 6 bases and J by 4 bases; unmatched bases: 10. Germline CDR1 reads MDHEN; CDR2 reads SYDVKM. The CDR3 loop is CASSSRREGVYNEQFF. The CDR3 coding sequence is TGTGCCAGCAGCTCCAGGCGGGAGGGGGTATACAATGAGCAGTTCTTC.

This clonotype came up many times. V and J are TRBV7-2 and TRBJ2-7, with 11 bases matching TRBD2. The V gene end was trimmed by 7 bases and the J gene end by 3 bases; junction bases not matched to a gene: 8. The length of the CDR3 is 15 residues. Germline V lookup: CDR1 SGHTA, CDR2 FQGNSA. The DNA of the CDR3 is TGTGCCAGCAACCAAATAGCGGGAGGGCACTACGAGCAGTACTTC. It encodes CASNQIAGGHYEQYF.

In this sample, this clonotype turned up a few times. This chain connects TRBV3-1 to TRBJ1-1; 7 bases match TRBD1. The junction had 10 bases not matched to a gene; V was cut back by 6 bases and J by 9 bases. Germline CDR1 and CDR2: LGHDT and YNNKEL (reference sequence). The CDR3 consists of 13 residues. DNA of the CDR3: TGTGCCAGCAGTCCCGAGGGGGCCTATCAAGCTTTCTTT. Translated: CASSPEGAYQAFF.

The gene calls are TRBV5-1 and TRBJ1-1; D gene ambiguous. V lost 3 bases, J lost 2 bases, and 11 bases lay in between. CDR3 length: 14 residues. Germline values: CDR1 SGHRS, CDR2 YFSETQ. In DNA, the CDR3 is TGCGCCAGCAGCTCGGTCCAGACTAACACTGAAGCTTTCTTT. It specifies CASSSVQTNTEAFF.

On this clonotype: At one end, the junction sequence differs from germline, possibly due to a read error. The chain uses TRBV7-2 and TRBJ2-1; D gene ambiguous. The CDR3 is 17 residues long. CDR1 and CDR2 from the germline V gene are SGHTA and FQGNSA. CDR3 region: CASSQDGSSPLGNEQFF. In DNA form, the CDR3 reads TGCGCCAGCAGCCAAGATGGTTCTAGTCCCTTGGGCAATGAGCAGTTCTTC.

This clonotype was detected many times. The chain combines TRBV11-2 with TRBJ2-1; 13 nucleotides match TRBD2. Per germline, CDR1 SGHAT and CDR2 FQNNGV. CDR3 length equals 15 residues. V dropped 3 bases and J dropped 8; count of bases not matched to a gene: 4. The CDR3 DNA reads TGTGCCAGCAGCTTCGGACTAGCGGGAGTGGATGAGCAGTTCTTC. It is translated as CASSFGLAGVDEQFF.

The genes are TRBV10-3 and TRBJ1-2, with 7 bases lining up with TRBD1. The V gene end was trimmed by 3 bases and the J gene end by 4 bases; junction bases not matched to a gene: 5. The CDR3 is 14 amino acids. The germline V gene has CDR1 ENHRY and CDR2 SYGVKD. CDR3 residues: CAISEEGATYGYTF. CDR3 nucleotides: TGTGCCATCAGTGAAGAGGGGGCGACCTATGGCTACACCTTC.

The rearrangement joins TRBV20-1 to TRBJ2-7; 9 bases map to TRBD1. This CDR3 comprises 13 residues. The germline CDR1 and CDR2 sequences are DFQATT and SNEGSKA (reference sequence). J was trimmed by 3 bases and V by 5 bases; bases with no gene match: 5. Here the CDR3 reads CSAGTGTDYEQYF. CDR3 DNA sequence: TGCAGTGCTGGGACAGGGACCGACTACGAGCAGTACTTC.

This clonotype was counted only a few times. The rearrangement joins TRBV20-1 to TRBJ1-2; 11 nucleotides match TRBD1. The germline gives CDR1 DFQATT, CDR2 SNEGSKA (reference sequence). The CDR3 is made up of 14 amino acids. The ends lost 5 bases at V and 4 bases at J; junction bases unmatched: 6. The CDR3: CSAGGQGAGYGYTF. CDR3 bases: TGCAGTGCTGGTGGACAGGGGGCCGGCTATGGCTACACCTTC.

This clonotype was detected many times. This chain connects TRBV11-2 to TRBJ2-7, with D unclear. CDR1 is SGHAT and CDR2 is FQNNGV in the germline V gene. The CDR3 contains 14 residues. Trimming took off 1 base at V and 2 bases at J, with 9 bases between the two ends. CDR3: CASSLGRRPYEQYF. CDR3 in DNA: TGTGCCAGCAGCTTAGGTCGGCGACCCTACGAGCAGTACTTC.

The chain is built from TRBV20-1 and TRBJ2-6, with TRBD2 as a possible D gene (5 bases). The germline V gene has CDR1 DFQATT and CDR2 SNEGSKA (reference sequence). Between the trimmed V and J ends, which lost 3 bases and 1 base, there was a span of 7 bases. This CDR3 is 14 amino acids long. CDR3 sequence: CSASGVSGANVLTF. The CDR3 DNA reads as TGCAGTGCTAGCGGGGTATCTGGGGCCAACGTCCTGACTTTC.

As DNA, the CDR3 is TGCAGTGCTACGAGCCACGCCTACGAGCAGTACTTC. This encodes CSATSHAYEQYF. The rearrangement links TRBV20-1 to TRBJ2-7, with D unresolved. The germline CDR1 and CDR2 sequences are DFQATT and SNEGSKA (reference sequence). Trimming pared 4 bases from V and 2 bases from J, leaving 9 bases between. The CDR3 covers 12 residues.

The chain carries TRBV6-1 and TRBJ2-7; D is uncertain. The CDR3 length is 12 residues. The V gene lost 4 bases and the J gene lost 4 bases, with 8 bases spanning the gap. Germline CDR1 is MNHNS and CDR2 is SASEGT. The DNA of the CDR3 is TGTGCCAGCAGTGTTACCCGTTACGAGCAGTACTTC. It is translated as CASSVTRYEQYF.

V is TRBV7-2 and J is TRBJ2-2, with 14 bases that match TRBD2. V gave up 5 bases and J gave up 5 bases; unmatched junction bases: 10. CDR3 length equals 18 residues. The germline CDR1 and CDR2 sequences are SGHTA and FQGNSA. The DNA for the CDR3 is TGTGCCAGCAGCCGACTAGCGGGAGGGCCTAGAAAGACCGGGGAGCTGTTTTTT. Protein sequence: CASSRLAGGPRKTGELFF.

The rearrangement joins TRBV3-1 to TRBJ1-6; weak D call: TRBD1 (5 bases). Between the trimmed V and J ends, which lost 4 bases and 7 bases, there was a span of 14 bases. CDR3 length equals 15 residues. CDR1 is LGHDT and CDR2 is YNNKEL in the germline V gene (reference sequence). The CDR3 region has the DNA TGTGCCAGCAGCCCCCGAGAGCGGGGGAATTCACCCCTCCACTTT. This sequence encodes CASSPRERGNSPLHF.

The chain has TRBV5-1 and TRBJ2-5; TRBD1 might be the D (5 bases). Trimming took 0 bases from V and 4 from J, leaving 10 bases between them. This CDR3 comprises 14 residues. Germline V gene lookup returns CDR1 SGHRS and CDR2 YFSETQ. As DNA, the CDR3 is TGCGCCAGCAGCTTGGCACCCAGGGTAGAGACCCAGTACTTC. Translated: CASSLAPRVETQYF.

The chain recombines TRBV5-1 with TRBJ2-1, with 11 bases aligning to TRBD1. Germline V gives CDR1 SGHRS, CDR2 YFSETQ. This CDR3 contains 17 residues. Unmatched junction bases numbered 13, after V lost 2 bases and J lost 9 bases. The chain's CDR3 is CASSLRTGGVQFTEQFF. CDR3 DNA: TGCGCCAGCAGCTTAAGGACAGGGGGCGTACAATTCACTGAGCAGTTCTTC.

For this clonotype: A much larger clone lies one base from this, so it may be a read error. The rearrangement links TRBV28 to TRBJ2-5; TRBD1 matches 10 bases. CDR3 size: 14 residues. V lost 2 bases and J lost 9; bases outside the gene matches: 6. Per the germline V gene, CDR1 is MDHEN and CDR2 is SYDVKM. CDR3 loop: CASSLLGQGRSQYF. Here the CDR3 DNA reads TGTGCCAGCAGTTTACTGGGACAGGGGCGATCCCAGTACTTC.

This clonotype has a count of ten or more. This chain joins TRBV29-1 and TRBJ1-1; D possibly corresponds to TRBD1 (5 bases). The CDR3 is 12 amino acids. Germline V gene data show CDR1 as SQVTM and CDR2 as ANQGSEA. V was pared by 4 bases and J by 4 bases, with 10 bases between. The CDR3 nucleotides are TGCAGCGTTGGTAACCAGGGCACTGAAGCTTTCTTT. Translating gives CSVGNQGTEAFF.

This clonotype has a single count. The gene calls are TRBV6-1 and TRBJ2-7; perhaps TRBD1 as D (5 bases). CDR3 length equals 14 residues. CDR1 is MNHNS, CDR2 SASEGT, per germline. The V gene lost 2 bases and the J gene lost 2 bases, with 10 bases spanning the gap. DNA of the CDR3: TGTGCCAGCAGTGAACTGGCAGGGCCCTACGAGCAGTACTTC. This translates into CASSELAGPYEQYF.

This clonotype was observed a few times. The rearrangement uses TRBV12-3 or TRBV12-4 and TRBJ2-4; possibly TRBD1 for D (6 bases). This CDR3 has 16 amino acids. Trimming removed 3 bases from V and 1 base from J, with 13 bases in between. CDR3 loop: CASSFQGPRAKNIQYF. The CDR3 DNA sequence: TGTGCCAGCAGTTTTCAGGGGCCTAGGGCCAAAAACATTCAGTACTTC.

This clonotype was seen more than once but under ten times. The chain uses TRBV6-1 and TRBJ1-5; the D is unclear. In germline, CDR1 is MNHNS, CDR2 SASEGT. This CDR3 is built from 13 residues. The ends were cut back, 2 bases at V and 9 bases at J, with 11 bases in the middle. CDR3 amino acids: CASSESLVSPQHF. The CDR3 nucleotides read TGTGCCAGCAGTGAATCGTTGGTTTCGCCCCAGCATTTT.

This clonotype was picked up many times. The V gene is TRBV2, the J gene TRBJ2-2, with a possible D match to TRBD1 (5 bases). This CDR3 spans 13 amino acids. Germline V gives CDR1 SNHLY, CDR2 FYNNEI. Deletions cut 8 bases from V and 5 bases from J, with 12 bases between. CDR3 sequence: CASVQGPTGELFF. CDR3 bases: TGTGCCAGCGTGCAGGGCCCTACCGGGGAGCTGTTTTTT.

V gene TRBV6-1 combines with J gene TRBJ2-1, with D perhaps TRBD2 (6 bases). Per germline, CDR1 MNHNS and CDR2 SASEGT. Trimming left V 6 bases short and J 5 bases short, with 14 bases between. This CDR3 spans 14 amino acids. The CDR3 DNA sequence: TGTGCCAGCAGGGAGACTAGAATCGACAATGAGCAGTTCTTC. Translating gives CASRETRIDNEQFF.